This TCR beta chain was found in a study of radiotherapy plus CTLA-4 blockade in lung cancer. Study observations and caveats: Reports identified early blood T cell clone dynamics, with interferon-beta, as the best response predictor.

The assay was immunoSEQ multiplex PCR, and TCRdb's table has in-frame clones only and misses some. The data show about 66,000 clones, about four fifths seen once. Germline V gene sequence: CDR1 SGDLS, CDR2 YYNGEE. The V and J ends lost 3 bases and 0 bases respectively, with 4 bases between them. This CDR3 comprises 13 residues. On this clone itself: The antigen is unknown.

The sequence derives from a human donor with non-small cell lung cancer who had a partial response to radiotherapy plus ipilimumab. The chain couples TRBV9 to TRBJ1-3; D uncertain. Specimen: peripheral blood, collected from a patient treated with radiotherapy plus ipilimumab. The CDR3 loop reads CASSDNSGNTIYF. The CDR3 nucleotides are TGTGCCAGCAGCGACAACTCTGGAAACACCATATATTTT.